This T cell receptor (beta chain) was retrieved from a study of post-analysis software for immune sequencing data. Study details: Clinical courses comprised relapsing-remitting, secondary progressive and progressive-relapsing multiple sclerosis. Study-wide results and limits: Under F measure analysis, samples from one preparation batch co-clustered strongly.

As concerns this clonotype: Its antigen is not identified.

Sequencing libraries made from TCR beta cDNA carried unique molecular identifiers. It was from about 0.94 to 9.7 million T cells that 450,000 to 550,000 cDNA molecules came. TCRdb called the PCR reads again in MiXCR, with one record for every CDR3 protein. The sample contains 600,000 to 750,000 distinct CDR3 sequences, roughly three fifths of which appear only once. The sample consisted of blood. The clonotype comes from a girl aged 2 to 9 with multiple sclerosis.

The CDR3 reads CASSPEGFREKLFF. The DNA of the CDR3 is TGTGCCAGCAGCCCCGAGGGGTTTCGTGAAAAACTGTTTTTT. This chain joins TRBV7-9 and TRBJ1-4, with a weak D call TRBD1 (5 bases). Deletions cut 5 bases from V and 7 bases from J, with 14 bases between. The CDR3 extends over 14 amino acids. Germline V CDR1 and CDR2: SEHNR, FQNEAQ (reference sequence).